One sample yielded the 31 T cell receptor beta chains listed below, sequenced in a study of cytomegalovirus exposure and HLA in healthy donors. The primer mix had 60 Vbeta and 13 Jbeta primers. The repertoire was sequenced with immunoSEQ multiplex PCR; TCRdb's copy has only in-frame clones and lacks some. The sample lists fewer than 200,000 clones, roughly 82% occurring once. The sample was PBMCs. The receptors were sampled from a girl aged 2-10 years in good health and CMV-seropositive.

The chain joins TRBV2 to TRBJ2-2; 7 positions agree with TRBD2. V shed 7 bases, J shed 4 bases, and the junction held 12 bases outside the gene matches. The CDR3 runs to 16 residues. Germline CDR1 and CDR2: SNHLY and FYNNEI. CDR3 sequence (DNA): TGTGCCAGCACCGCACCCGGGACTACTATCACCGGGGAGCTGTTTTTT. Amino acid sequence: CASTAPGTTITGELFF.

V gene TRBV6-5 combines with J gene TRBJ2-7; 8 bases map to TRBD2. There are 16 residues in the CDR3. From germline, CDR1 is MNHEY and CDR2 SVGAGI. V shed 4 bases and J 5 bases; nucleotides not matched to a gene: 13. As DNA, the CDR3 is TGTGCCAGCAGTTTACACAAAGCGGGGGAACAGGACGAGCAGTACTTC. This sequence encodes CASSLHKAGEQDEQYF.

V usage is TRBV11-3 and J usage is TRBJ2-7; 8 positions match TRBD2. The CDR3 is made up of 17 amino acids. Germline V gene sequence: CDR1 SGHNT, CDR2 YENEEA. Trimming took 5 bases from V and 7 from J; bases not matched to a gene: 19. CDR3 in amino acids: CASSPLGTQREWGEQYF. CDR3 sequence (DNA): TGTGCCAGCAGCCCCCTTGGTACACAGCGGGAGTGGGGGGAGCAGTACTTC.

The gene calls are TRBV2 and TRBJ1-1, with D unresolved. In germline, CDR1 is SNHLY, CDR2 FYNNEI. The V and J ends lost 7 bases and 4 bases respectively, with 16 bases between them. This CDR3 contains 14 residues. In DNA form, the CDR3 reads TGTGCCAGCATCTATCTGGCAGGTCGCACTGAAGCTTTCTTT. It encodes CASIYLAGRTEAFF.

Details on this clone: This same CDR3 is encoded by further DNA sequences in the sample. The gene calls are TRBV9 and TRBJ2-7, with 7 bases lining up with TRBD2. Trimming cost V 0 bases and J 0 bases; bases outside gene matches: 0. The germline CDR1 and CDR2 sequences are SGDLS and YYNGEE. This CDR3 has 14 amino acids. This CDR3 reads CASSVVAGSYEQYF. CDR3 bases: TGTGCCAGCAGCGTAGTAGCGGGCTCCTACGAGCAGTACTTC.

The CDR3 sequence is CASSDAAGGPDTQYF. The CDR3, as DNA: TGTGCCAGCAGTGACGCAGCGGGGGGGCCAGATACGCAGTATTTT. V is TRBV6-1 and J is TRBJ2-3; the match to TRBD2 covers 10 bases. Germline V gives CDR1 MNHNS, CDR2 SASEGT. The length of the CDR3 is 15 residues. The junction had 4 bases not matched to a gene; V was cut back by 3 bases and J by 4 bases.

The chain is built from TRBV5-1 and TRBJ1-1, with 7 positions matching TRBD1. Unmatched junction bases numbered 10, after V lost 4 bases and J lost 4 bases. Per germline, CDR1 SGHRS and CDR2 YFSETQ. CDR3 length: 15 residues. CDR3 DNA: TGCGCCAGCAGCCTTCGCTACAGGGGAAGCACTGAAGCTTTCTTT. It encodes CASSLRYRGSTEAFF.

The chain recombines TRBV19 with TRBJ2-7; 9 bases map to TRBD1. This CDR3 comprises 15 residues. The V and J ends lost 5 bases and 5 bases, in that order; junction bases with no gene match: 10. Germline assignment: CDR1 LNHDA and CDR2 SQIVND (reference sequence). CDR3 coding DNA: TGTGCCAGTAGTCCCCGGGACAGGGTTGGGGACGAGCAGTACTTC. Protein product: CASSPRDRVGDEQYF.

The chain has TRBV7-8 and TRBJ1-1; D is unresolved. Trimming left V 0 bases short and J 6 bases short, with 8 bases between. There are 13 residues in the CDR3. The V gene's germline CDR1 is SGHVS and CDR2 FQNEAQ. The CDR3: CASSLAAGSEAFF. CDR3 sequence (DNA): TGTGCCAGCAGCTTAGCGGCGGGGTCTGAAGCTTTCTTT.

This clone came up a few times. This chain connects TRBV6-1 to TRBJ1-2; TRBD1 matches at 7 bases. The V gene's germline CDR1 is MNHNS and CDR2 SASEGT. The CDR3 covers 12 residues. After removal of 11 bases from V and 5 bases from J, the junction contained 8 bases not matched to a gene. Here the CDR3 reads CAGQDRRYGYTF. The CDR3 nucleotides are TGTGCCGGCCAGGACAGGAGGTATGGCTACACCTTC.

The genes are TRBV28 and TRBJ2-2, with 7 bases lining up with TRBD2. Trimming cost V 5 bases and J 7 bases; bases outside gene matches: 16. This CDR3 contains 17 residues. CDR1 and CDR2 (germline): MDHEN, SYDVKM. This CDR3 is CASSRNWGGSMSGELFF. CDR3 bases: TGTGCCAGCAGTCGGAATTGGGGCGGGAGTATGAGCGGGGAGCTGTTTTTT.

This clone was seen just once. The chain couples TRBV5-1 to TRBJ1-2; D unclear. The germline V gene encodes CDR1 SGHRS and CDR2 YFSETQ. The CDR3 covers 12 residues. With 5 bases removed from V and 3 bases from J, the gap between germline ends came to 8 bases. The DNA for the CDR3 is TGCGCCAGCAGTTCGGGTTACTATGGCTACACCTTC. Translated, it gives CASSSGYYGYTF.

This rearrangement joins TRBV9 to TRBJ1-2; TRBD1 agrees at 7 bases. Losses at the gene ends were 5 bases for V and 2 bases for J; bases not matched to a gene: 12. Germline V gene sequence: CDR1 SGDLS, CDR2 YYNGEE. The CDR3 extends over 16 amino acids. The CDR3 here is CASRGDSRPGNYGYTF. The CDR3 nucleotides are TGTGCCAGCAGAGGGGACAGTCGGCCAGGAAACTATGGCTACACCTTC.

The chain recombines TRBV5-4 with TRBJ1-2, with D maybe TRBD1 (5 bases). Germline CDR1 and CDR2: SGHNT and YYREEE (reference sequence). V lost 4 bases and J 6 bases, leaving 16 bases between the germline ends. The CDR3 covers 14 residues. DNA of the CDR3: TGTGCCAGCAGCGGCCTCTGGGGGGAGGATGGCTACACCTTC. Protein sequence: CASSGLWGEDGYTF.

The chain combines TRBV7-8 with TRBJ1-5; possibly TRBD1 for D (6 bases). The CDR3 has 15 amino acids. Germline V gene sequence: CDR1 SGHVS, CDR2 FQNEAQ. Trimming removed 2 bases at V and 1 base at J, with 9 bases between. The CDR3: CASSLTGQSNQPQHF. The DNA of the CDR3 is TGTGCCAGCAGCTTAACAGGACAGAGCAATCAGCCCCAGCATTTT. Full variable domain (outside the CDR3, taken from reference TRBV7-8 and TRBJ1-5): GAGVSQSPRYKVAKRGQDVALRCDPISGHVSLFWYQQALGQGPEFLTYFQNEAQLDKSGLPSDRFFAERPEGSVSTLKIQRTQQEDSAVYLCASSLTGQSNQPQHFGDGTRLSIL.

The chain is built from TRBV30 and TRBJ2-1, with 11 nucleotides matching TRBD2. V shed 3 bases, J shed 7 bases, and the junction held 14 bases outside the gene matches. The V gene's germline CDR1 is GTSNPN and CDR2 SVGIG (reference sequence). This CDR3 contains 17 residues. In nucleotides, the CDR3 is TGTGCCTGGAGGAGACCGGGACTAGCGGCCCCGGGGAATGAGCAGTTCTTC. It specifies CAWRRPGLAAPGNEQFF.

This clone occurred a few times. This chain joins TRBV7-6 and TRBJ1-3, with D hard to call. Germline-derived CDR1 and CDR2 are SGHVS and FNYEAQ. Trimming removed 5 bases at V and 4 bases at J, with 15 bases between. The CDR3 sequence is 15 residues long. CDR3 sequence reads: CASSVTLGGGNTIYF. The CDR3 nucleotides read TGTGCCAGCAGCGTAACCCTGGGAGGAGGAAACACCATATATTTT.

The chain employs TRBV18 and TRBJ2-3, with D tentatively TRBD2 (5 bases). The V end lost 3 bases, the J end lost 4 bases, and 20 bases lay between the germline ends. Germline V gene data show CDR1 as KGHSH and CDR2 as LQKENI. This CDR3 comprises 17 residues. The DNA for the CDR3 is TGTGCCAGCTCACCTACCCGAAGCGGCGGAGCCTCAGATACGCAGTATTTT. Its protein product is CASSPTRSGGASDTQYF.

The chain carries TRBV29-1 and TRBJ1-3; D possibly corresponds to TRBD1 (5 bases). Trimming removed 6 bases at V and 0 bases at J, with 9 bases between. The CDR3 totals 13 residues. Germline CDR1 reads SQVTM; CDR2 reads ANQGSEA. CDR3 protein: CSVTADSGNTIYF. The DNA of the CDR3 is TGCAGCGTGACAGCCGACTCTGGAAACACCATATATTTT.

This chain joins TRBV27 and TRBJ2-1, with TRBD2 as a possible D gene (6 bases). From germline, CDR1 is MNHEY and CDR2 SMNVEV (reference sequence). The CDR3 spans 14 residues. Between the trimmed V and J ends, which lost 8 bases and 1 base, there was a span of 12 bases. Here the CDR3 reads CASGGLSSYNEQFF. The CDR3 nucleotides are TGTGCCAGCGGAGGGTTATCGTCCTACAATGAGCAGTTCTTC.

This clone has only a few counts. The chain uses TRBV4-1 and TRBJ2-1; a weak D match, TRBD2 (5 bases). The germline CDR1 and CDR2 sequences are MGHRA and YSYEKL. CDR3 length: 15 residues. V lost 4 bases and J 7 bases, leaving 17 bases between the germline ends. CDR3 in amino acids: CASSPPLASKNEQFF. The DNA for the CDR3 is TGCGCCAGCAGCCCCCCCCTGGCTAGCAAGAATGAGCAGTTCTTC.

CDR3 sequence reads: CASGQTGTGELFF. The CDR3 DNA is TGTGCCAGCGGACAGACCGGCACCGGGGAGCTGTTTTTT. The chain couples TRBV27 to TRBJ2-2, with a possible D match to TRBD1 (6 bases). Trimming took 8 bases from V and 4 from J, leaving 11 bases between them. Germline lookup yields CDR1 MNHEY and CDR2 SMNVEV (reference sequence). The CDR3 length is 13 residues.

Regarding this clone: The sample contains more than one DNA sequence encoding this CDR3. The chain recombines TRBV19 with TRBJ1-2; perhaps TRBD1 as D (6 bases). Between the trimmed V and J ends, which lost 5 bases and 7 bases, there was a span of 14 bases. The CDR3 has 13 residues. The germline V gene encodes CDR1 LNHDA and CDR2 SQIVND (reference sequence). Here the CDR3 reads CASSLQGSGGYTF. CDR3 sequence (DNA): TGTGCCAGTAGTTTACAGGGCTCGGGTGGCTACACCTTC.

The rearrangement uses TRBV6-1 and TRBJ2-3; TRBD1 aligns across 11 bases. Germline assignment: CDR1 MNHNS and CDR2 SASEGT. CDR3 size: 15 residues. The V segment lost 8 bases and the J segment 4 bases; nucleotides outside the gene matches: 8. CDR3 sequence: CASRRTGGSPDTQYF. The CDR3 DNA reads TGTGCCAGCCGCCGGACAGGGGGCAGCCCAGATACGCAGTATTTT.

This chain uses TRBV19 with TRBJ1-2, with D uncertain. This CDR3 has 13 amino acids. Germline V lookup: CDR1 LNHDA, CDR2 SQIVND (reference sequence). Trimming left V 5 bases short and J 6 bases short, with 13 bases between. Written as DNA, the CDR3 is TGTGCCAGTAGTCTTTCCGGGTCCGATGGCTACACCTTC. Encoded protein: CASSLSGSDGYTF.

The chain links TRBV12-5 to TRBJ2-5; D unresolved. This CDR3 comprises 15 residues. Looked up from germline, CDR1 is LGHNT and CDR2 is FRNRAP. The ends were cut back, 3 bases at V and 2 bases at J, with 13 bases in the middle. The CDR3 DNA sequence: TGTGCTAGTGGTTTTAATGGTCGCAGTCAAGAGACCCAGTACTTC. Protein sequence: CASGFNGRSQETQYF.

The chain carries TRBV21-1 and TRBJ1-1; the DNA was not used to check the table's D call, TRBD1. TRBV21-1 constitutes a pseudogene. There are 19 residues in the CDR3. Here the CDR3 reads CASSNFDRALTGVNTEAFF. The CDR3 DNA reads TGTGCCAGCAGCAATTTTGACAGGGCCTTAACCGGAGTGAACACTGAAGCTTTCTTT.

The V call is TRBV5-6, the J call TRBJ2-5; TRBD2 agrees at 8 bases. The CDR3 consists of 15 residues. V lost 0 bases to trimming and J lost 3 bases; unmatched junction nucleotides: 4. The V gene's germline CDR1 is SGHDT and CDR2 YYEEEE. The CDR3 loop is CASSLGTSWEETQYF. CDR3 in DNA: TGTGCCAGCAGCTTGGGGACTAGCTGGGAAGAGACCCAGTACTTC. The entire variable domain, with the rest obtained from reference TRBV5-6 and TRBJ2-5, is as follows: DAGVTQSPTHLIKTRGQQVTLRCSPKSGHDTVSWYQQALGQGPQFIFQYYEEEERQRGNFPDRFSGHQFPNYSSELNVNALLLGDSALYLCASSLGTSWEETQYFGPGTRLLVL.

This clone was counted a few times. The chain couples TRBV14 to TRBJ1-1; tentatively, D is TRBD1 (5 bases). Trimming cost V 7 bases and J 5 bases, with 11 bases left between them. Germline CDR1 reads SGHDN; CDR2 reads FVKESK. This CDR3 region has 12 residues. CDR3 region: CASKREGTEAFF. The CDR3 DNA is TGTGCCAGCAAGAGGGAGGGGACTGAAGCTTTCTTT.

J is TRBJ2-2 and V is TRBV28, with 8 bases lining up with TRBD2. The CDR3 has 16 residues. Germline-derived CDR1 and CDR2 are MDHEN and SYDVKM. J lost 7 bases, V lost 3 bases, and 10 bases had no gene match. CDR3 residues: CASSFLSGIAGGELFF. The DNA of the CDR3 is TGTGCCAGCAGTTTTCTTAGCGGGATTGCTGGCGGGGAGCTGTTTTTT.

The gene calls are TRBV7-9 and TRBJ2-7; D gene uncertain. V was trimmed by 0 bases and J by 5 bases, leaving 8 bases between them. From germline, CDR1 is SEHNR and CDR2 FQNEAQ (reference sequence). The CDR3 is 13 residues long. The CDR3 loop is CASSLAGWDEQYF. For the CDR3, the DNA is TGTGCCAGCAGCTTAGCGGGCTGGGACGAGCAGTACTTC. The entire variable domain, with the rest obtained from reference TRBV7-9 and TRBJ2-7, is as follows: DTGVSQNPRHKITKRGQNVTFRCDPISEHNRLYWYRQTLGQGPEFLTYFQNEAQLEKSRLLSDRFSAERPKGSFSTLEIQRTEQGDSAMYLCASSLAGWDEQYFGPGTRLTVT.